This is a list of T cell receptor beta chains from one sample in a study of metastatic and nonmetastatic thyroid tumors. TCRdb recomputed clones from the PCR reads via MiXCR. The sample has roughly 10,000 clones, approximately 34% seen once. The sample was tumor tissue. These receptors all come from a female donor with papillary thyroid cancer or a benign thyroid nodule (not recorded which). Some clones in this sample may be carry-over from other donors' samples. Both conserved end residues are part of each CDR3. Each record gives: clone size, J gene, D gene, V gene, CDR3 DNA, CDR3 protein. The D gene is left open where the match is weak. A clone size is listed for some rows: how often the clone was seen (once, few, many), or a class if it is expanded.

>-|TRBJ1-1|-|TRBV6-1
TGTGCCAGCACCCGGATAAGGGGAGGAGGGAACACTGAAGCTTTCTTT
CASTRIRGGGNTEAFF
>-|TRBJ2-1|TRBD2|TRBV19
TGTGCCAGTAGTGGACTAGCGGGGGGGCCTGAGCAGTTCTTC
CASSGLAGGPEQFF
>-|TRBJ1-4|-|TRBV20-1
TGCAGTGCTAGAGATGTGCAGGGGAATGAAAAACTGTTTTTT
CSARDVQGNEKLFF
>medium-sized|TRBJ1-3|-|TRBV12-5
TGTGCTGGAACAAGGGGGGCTGGAAACACCATATATTTT
CAGTRGAGNTIYF
>few|TRBJ2-2|-|TRBV6-2/TRBV6-3
TGTGCCAGCAGTTTTCTCGGACTGACGAACACCGGGGAGCTGTTTTTT
CASSFLGLTNTGELFF
>-|TRBJ1-5|TRBD1|TRBV20-1
TGCAGTGCCGGGACAGGGGGAAATCAGCCCCAGCATTTT
CSAGTGGNQPQHF
>-|TRBJ2-1|-|TRBV12-3/TRBV12-4
TGTGCCAGCAGTTTAGGGTTGCGGAATGAGCAGTTCTTC
CASSLGLRNEQFF
>few|TRBJ1-2|-|TRBV12-3/TRBV12-4
TGTGCCAGCAGTTTTGAGGTTCACTATGGCTACACCTTC
CASSFEVHYGYTF
>medium-sized|TRBJ1-1|-|TRBV5-1
TGCGCCAGCAGCTTGGCACCGTTGGGTAACACTGAAGCTTTCTTT
CASSLAPLGNTEAFF
>large|TRBJ2-7|-|TRBV7-2
TGTGCCAGCAGCCCCCAATTTGGCGAGCAGTACTTC
CASSPQFGEQYF
>-|TRBJ2-7|-|TRBV20-1
TGCAGTGCTAGAGGCTCGGGCTACGAGCAGTACTTC
CSARGSGYEQYF
>-|TRBJ2-2|-|TRBV6-2/TRBV6-3
TGTGCCAGCAGTTACGGAAACTGGGAGCTGTTTTTT
CASSYGNWELFF
>-|TRBJ2-3|-|TRBV30
TGTGCCTGGAGTGCCCATTCTAGCGAACACGGAGATACGCAGTATTTT
CAWSAHSSEHGDTQYF
>-|TRBJ1-6|-|TRBV9
TGTGCCAGCAGCGTCGGCCCCCAGAATTCACCCCTCCACTTT
CASSVGPQNSPLHF
>few|TRBJ2-1|TRBD2|TRBV6-1
TGTGCCAGCAGTGAAAGAGCGGGATCTTTGGATGAGCAGTTCTTC
CASSERAGSLDEQFF
>-|TRBJ2-7|TRBD1|TRBV11-2
TGTGCCAGCAGCTCCTTTGCCGCGACAGGGACGTTCTACGAGCAGTACTTC
CASSSFAATGTFYEQYF
>few|TRBJ2-1|-|TRBV10-1
TGCGCCAGCAGTGAACCCACAGGGATTCAGCAGTTCTTC
CASSEPTGIQQFF
>few|TRBJ2-1|-|TRBV28
TGTGCCAGCAGTTCGAACAGCGTGGGGTCCTCTAGGGTTTACAATGAGCAGTTCTTC
CASSSNSVGSSRVYNEQFF
>medium-sized|TRBJ1-1|-|TRBV6-2/TRBV6-3
TGTGCCAGTAGTTTAATGAACACTGAAGCTTTCTTT
CASSLMNTEAFF
>-|TRBJ1-1|-|TRBV11-1
TGTGCCAGCAGCTTAGCACGACTGAACACTGAAGCTTTCTTT
CASSLARLNTEAFF
>-|TRBJ1-1|-|TRBV19
TGTGCCAGTAGCCCGATTTTGGGGTCCGGGGCTTCGGACACTGAAGCTTTCTTT
CASSPILGSGASDTEAFF
>-|TRBJ1-5|TRBD1|TRBV20-1
TGCAGTGCTAGGGGACAGGGTGATGTTCAGCCCCAGCATTTT
CSARGQGDVQPQHF
>-|TRBJ1-2|-|TRBV7-9
TGTGCCAGCAACGACGTGGGGAAAAGGGACTATGGCTACACCTTC
CASNDVGKRDYGYTF
>once|TRBJ2-7|-|TRBV20-1
TGCAGTGCTAGTGAATACTACGAGCAGTACTTC
CSASEYYEQYF
>medium-sized|TRBJ2-7|TRBD1|TRBV20-1
TGCAGTGCTCGGCCTGGGTCTACAGGGGTAGCCTACGAGCAGTACTTC
CSARPGSTGVAYEQYF
>medium-sized|TRBJ2-5|-|TRBV11-2
TGTGCCAGCAGCTTAGGTGTGGGGGAGACCCAGTACTTC
CASSLGVGETQYF
>few|TRBJ2-7|TRBD1|TRBV7-8
TGTGCCAGCAGCTTCGGACAGGCCTACGAGCAGTACTTC
CASSFGQAYEQYF
>few|TRBJ1-5|TRBD1|TRBV6-2/TRBV6-3
TGTGCCAGCAGCAAGACAGGGGGAAATCAGCCCCAGCATTTT
CASSKTGGNQPQHF
>-|TRBJ1-2|TRBD1|TRBV5-1
TGCGCCAGCAGCTGGACAGGGGGCTATGGCTACACCTTC
CASSWTGGYGYTF
>many|TRBJ2-4|TRBD2|TRBV5-1
TGCGCCAGCAGCTTGGCCAGCGGGGACATTCAGTACTTC
CASSLASGDIQYF
>once|TRBJ1-1|-|TRBV30
TGTGCCTGGAGGGCAGGGCTTTCGAACACTGAAGCTTTCTTT
CAWRAGLSNTEAFF
>-|TRBJ2-1|-|TRBV7-9
TGTGCCAGCAGCCCGCCGACAGGAAACAATGAGCAGTTCTTC
CASSPPTGNNEQFF
>-|TRBJ2-2|-|TRBV11-2
TGTGCCAGCAGCTTAGATCCAGGGATTCTCGGGGAGCTGTTTTTT
CASSLDPGILGELFF
>-|TRBJ1-6|-|TRBV6-6
TGTGCCAGCAGTTACTCAACATGGGGACATTCACCCCTCCACTTT
CASSYSTWGHSPLHF
>-|TRBJ1-1|TRBD1|TRBV3-1
TGTGCCAGCAGGCCGGGACAGAGAAACACTGAAGCTTTCTTT
CASRPGQRNTEAFF
>few|TRBJ2-6|-|TRBV6-1
TGTGCCAGCAGTGTAGGAGGCTCTGGGGCCAACGTCCTGACTTTC
CASSVGGSGANVLTF
>-|TRBJ1-2|-|TRBV20-1
TGCAGTGCTAGACCTATCGGGCAGGTGGAGGAGGGCTACACCTTC
CSARPIGQVEEGYTF
>few|TRBJ1-2|-|TRBV7-9
TGTGCCAGCAGCTTAGTCTTGGGCTATGGCTACACCTTC
CASSLVLGYGYTF
>medium-sized|TRBJ2-2|-|TRBV7-2
TGTGCCAGCAGCTCAATCCTTGGAGGCGGGGAGCTGTTTTTT
CASSSILGGGELFF
>medium-sized|TRBJ1-1|-|TRBV6-2/TRBV6-3
TGTGCCAGCAGTTCATTCAGGGTGAACACTGAAGCTTTCTTT
CASSSFRVNTEAFF
>medium-sized|TRBJ2-1|TRBD2|TRBV27
TGTGCCAGCAGTTTCCTTCGCGGCGGGGGGGCGGATGAGCAGTTCTTC
CASSFLRGGGADEQFF
>few|TRBJ1-5|-|TRBV28
TGTGCCAGCAGTTCATTCGGTCAGCCCCAGCATTTT
CASSSFGQPQHF
>medium-sized|TRBJ1-1|-|TRBV5-1
TGCGCCAGCAGAGGGGCCATGAACACTGAAGCTTTCTTT
CASRGAMNTEAFF
>-|TRBJ2-5|-|TRBV4-1
TGCGCCAGCAGCCATGACTCGGGCGGGTTGGAGACCCAGTACTTC
CASSHDSGGLETQYF
>many|TRBJ1-1|-|TRBV3-1
TGTGCCAGCAGCCTCCTCGGGGCCGAGGCTTTCTTT
CASSLLGAEAFF
>many|TRBJ2-1|TRBD2|TRBV4-2
TGTGCCAGCAGCCAAGGGTTGGGGGGGGTCTACAATGAGCAGTTCTTC
CASSQGLGGVYNEQFF
>-|TRBJ2-5|TRBD2|TRBV5-1
TGCGCCAGCAGCATCGCTACTAGCGGGAGTGGTGAGACCCAGTACTTC
CASSIATSGSGETQYF
>few|TRBJ2-3|TRBD2|TRBV6-4
TGTGCCAGCAGTTCCACTAGCGGGAGTGCAGATACGCAGTATTTT
CASSSTSGSADTQYF
>-|TRBJ2-1|-|TRBV4-1
TGCGCCAGCAGCCAACCGGGGAATGAGCAGTTCTTC
CASSQPGNEQFF
>-|TRBJ1-4|TRBD1|TRBV28
TGTGCCAGCAGCCGTACAGGGGGCGACGAAAAACTGTTTTTT
CASSRTGGDEKLFF
>few|TRBJ2-7|-|TRBV6-1
TGTGCCAGCAATGGGGGAATAAGACACTACGAGCAGTACTTC
CASNGGIRHYEQYF
>-|TRBJ2-1|TRBD2|TRBV7-3
TGTGCCAGCAGCTTGGGACTAGCGGGAGGCAATGAGCAGTTCTTC
CASSLGLAGGNEQFF
>-|TRBJ2-2|-|TRBV7-2
TGTGCCAGCAGCTTCGCAGGGCGTGGCGGGGAGCTGTTTTTT
CASSFAGRGGELFF
>-|TRBJ2-3|-|TRBV5-1
TGCGCCACCCATCGTCCTTCGGTTAGGATAAGCACAGATACGCAGTATTTT
CATHRPSVRISTDTQYF
>-|TRBJ1-2|-|TRBV20-1
TGCAGTGCTGCTATCGCAAGTACCTATGGCTACACCTTC
CSAAIASTYGYTF
>-|TRBJ1-1|TRBD1|TRBV20-1
TGCAGTGCTAGGACAGGGGACACTGAAGCTTTCTTT
CSARTGDTEAFF
>medium-sized|TRBJ2-7|-|TRBV7-9
TGTGCCAGCAGCTCCCTCCCCGGGGAGGCGCCTACCTACGAGCAGTACTTC
CASSSLPGEAPTYEQYF
>-|TRBJ1-1|-|TRBV3-1
TGTGCCAGCAGCCAAGGGGTTAACACTGAAGCTTTCTTT
CASSQGVNTEAFF